A selection of T cell receptor beta chains follows, all from one sample in a study of shared clonotypes between healthy human individuals. Generated by immunoSEQ multiplex PCR, the TCRdb table keeps only in-frame clones and is missing some. Of roughly 1.5 million clones in the sample, around 98% were seen once. Sequencing was done on a sample of naive CD4+ T cells sorted from blood. These receptors all stem from a man aged 25 to 40 in good health. CDR3s include the opening cysteine and the closing phenylalanine or tryptophan.

j_call	v_call	cdr3_aa
TRBJ2-1	TRBV7-2	CASSLAWGLAGVLGNEQFF
TRBJ2-2	TRBV27	CASYQWGNTGELFF
TRBJ2-5	TRBV9	CASSVVSDAGGETQYF
TRBJ2-5	TRBV5-1	CASSPNQETQYF
TRBJ2-2	TRBV2	CATRFSRDTGELFF
TRBJ1-5	TRBV7-9	CASSTGTGGQPQHF
TRBJ2-1	TRBV2	CASSEALTAHNEQFF
TRBJ2-3	TRBV14	CASSQKATDTQYF
TRBJ2-2	TRBV25-1	CASKAGGTGELFF
TRBJ2-5	TRBV18	CASSPGISGIWETQYF
TRBJ2-7	TRBV2	CASSRTKNRGNEDEQYF
TRBJ2-1	TRBV28	CASTTSAANEQFF
TRBJ1-1	TRBV15	CATSRDLGTEAFF
TRBJ2-5	TRBV18	CASSPTSATSLGETQYF
TRBJ2-1	TRBV28	CASSSPGRLYNEQFF
TRBJ1-1	TRBV6-5	CAIRRLGNTEAFF
TRBJ2-7	TRBV14	CASSQAGRGGNEQYF
TRBJ1-3	TRBV14	CASSQLGGQSGNTIYF
TRBJ2-1	TRBV7-9	CASSFGTSGVYEQFF
TRBJ1-5	TRBV2	CASSEETTELNQPQHF
TRBJ2-1	TRBV5-1	CASSLGRGGLNEQFF
TRBJ2-1	TRBV11-2	CASSPGLAPYNEQFF
TRBJ2-7	TRBV12-5	CASGLVLGQGSYEQYF